The 13 T cell receptor beta chains presented below share a single source sample, sequenced in a study of immune characterization of retroperitoneal liposarcoma (dated by TCRdb to the late 2010s). Libraries were made using PCR. Sequenced using a NextSeq 500. The raw public data were reprocessed by TCRdb itself: fastp quality trimming at Q25, MiXCR clonotype calling, in-frame beta chains only. Merged by CDR3 protein, the rows form single entries marked with the most common genes and DNA. The sample profile shows around 3,000 distinct CDR3 sequences; approximately 45% of them were found once. The biggest ten clones account for 45% of the sample. The sequenced sample consisted of tumor tissue. Source of these receptors: a male donor with retroperitoneal liposarcoma.

This clonotype qualifies as medium-sized. The chain uses TRBV7-2 and TRBJ2-1, with D possibly TRBD2 on 6 matching bases. Trimming removed 1 base from V and 10 bases from J, with 17 bases in between. The germline V gene has CDR1 SGHTA and CDR2 FQGNSA. This CDR3 has 15 amino acids. The CDR3 nucleotides read TGTGCCAGCAGCTTAGATAGGCAGCGGGTGTTCGAGCAGTTCTTC. The encoded protein is CASSLDRQRVFEQFF. Drawing the rest from reference TRBV7-2 and TRBJ2-1, the complete variable domain is GAGVSQSPSNKVTEKGKDVELRCDPISGHTALYWYRQSLGQGLEFLIYFQGNSAPDKSGLPSDRFSAERTGGSVSTLTIQRTQQEDSAVYLCASSLDRQRVFEQFFGPGTRLTVL.

About this clonotype itself: The junction shows a germline mismatch at one end, possibly a read error. V is TRBV5-3 and J is TRBJ2-3, with TRBD2 as a possible D gene (6 bases). TRBV5-3 belongs to the ORF category, with a function that is uncertain. The CDR3 is 14 residues long. In nucleotides, the CDR3 is TGTGCCAGCAGCTTGCCTAGCGGCACAGATACGCAGTATTTT. It is translated as CASSLPSGTDTQYF.

This clonotype has more than one count but fewer than ten. The V gene is TRBV6-6, the J gene TRBJ2-1; 8 bases are a match to TRBD1. The end of the DNA is better explained by TRBJ2-7, so the J call may be wrong. The CDR3 is 14 amino acids. Germline V gives CDR1 MNHNY, CDR2 SVGAGI (reference sequence). The CDR3 nucleotides are TGTGCCAGCAGACGGGACAGGAGGGCCCACGAGCAGTACTTC. Residues: CASRRDRRAHEQYF.

V and J are TRBV12-3 or TRBV12-4 and TRBJ2-1; 10 bases map to TRBD2. J gave up 6 bases and V 1 base, and 12 bases lay outside the gene matches. CDR3 length: 18 amino acids. The CDR3 coding sequence is TGTGCCAGCAGTTTAGGGCCCCTAGCGGGAGTGTCCCCCAATGAGCAGTTCTTC. It encodes CASSLGPLAGVSPNEQFF.

J is TRBJ2-5 and V is TRBV7-4; no clear D gene. In germline, CDR1 is SGHVT, CDR2 SQSDAQ. The CDR3 extends over 13 amino acids. Trimming removed 4 bases at V and 4 bases at J, with 10 bases between. CDR3 protein: CASSSERGETQYF. In DNA form, the CDR3 reads TGTGCCAGCAGCTCCGAGCGCGGAGAGACCCAGTACTTC.

The rearrangement uses TRBV12-5 and TRBJ2-1; D may be TRBD2 (5 bases). CDR3 length: 13 amino acids. Germline values: CDR1 LGHNT, CDR2 FRNRAP. V was pared by 6 bases and J by 3 bases, with 9 bases between. The CDR3 loop is CASGPSRYNEQFF. The DNA for the CDR3 is TGTGCTAGTGGACCTAGCCGCTACAATGAGCAGTTCTTC.

This clonotype was counted a few times. The chain couples TRBV12-3 or TRBV12-4 to TRBJ2-1; TRBD1 is a possible D gene (5 bases). The CDR3 contains 13 residues. Between the trimmed V and J ends, which lost 1 base and 8 bases, there was a span of 9 bases. The CDR3 loop reads CASSLVVGDEQFF. The DNA for the CDR3 is TGTGCCAGCAGTTTAGTGGTAGGGGATGAGCAGTTCTTC.

The chain links TRBV6-1 to TRBJ2-1, with D possibly matching TRBD2 (6 bases). The tail of the sequence fits TRBJ2-7 better, so the J call may be wrong. CDR3 length equals 13 residues. In germline, CDR1 is MNHNS, CDR2 SASEGT. The CDR3 reads CASSEHGGTEQYF. CDR3 bases: TGTGCCAGCAGTGAACACGGAGGGACTGAGCAGTACTTC.

The CDR3, as DNA: TGTGCCAGCAGCTACCCAGCGGGAGAGGGCCAAGAGACCCAGTACTTC. Its translation: CASSYPAGEGQETQYF. The chain joins TRBV6-1 to TRBJ2-5, with 8 bases matching TRBD2. The CDR3 totals 16 residues. Germline CDR1 is MNHNS and CDR2 is SASEGT. V dropped 6 bases and J dropped 1; count of bases not matched to a gene: 10.

This clonotype was detected a few times. This chain's CDR3 is CASSYSRTREYF. In DNA, the CDR3 is TGTGCCAGCAGTTACTCACGGACTAGAGAGTACTTC. V gene TRBV6-6 combines with J gene TRBJ2-5; 7 bases map to TRBD2. CDR3 length equals 12 residues. The J segment lost 12 bases and the V segment lost 0 bases, leaving 4 bases of the junction unmatched. Germline V gene sequence: CDR1 MNHNY, CDR2 SVGAGI (reference sequence).

This clonotype was counted a few times. V gene TRBV27 combines with J gene TRBJ2-5; 8 positions match TRBD2. J was trimmed by 4 bases and V by 5 bases; bases with no gene match: 15. Germline V gives CDR1 MNHEY, CDR2 SMNVEV (reference sequence). CDR3 length: 17 amino acids. The CDR3 protein is CASSRTQSGGVRETQYF. In DNA, the CDR3 is TGTGCCAGCAGTCGCACCCAGAGCGGGGGAGTACGAGAGACCCAGTACTTC.

The rearrangement joins TRBV7-2 to TRBJ2-5; 10 nucleotides match TRBD2. Germline values: CDR1 SGHTA, CDR2 FQGNSA. Unmatched junction bases numbered 9, after V lost 5 bases and J lost 6 bases. The CDR3 contains 15 residues. CDR3 bases: TGTGCCAGCAGCGCGGCAGCGGGGGGGCCCCAGACCCAGTACTTC. This codes for CASSAAAGGPQTQYF.

The chain joins TRBV6-5 to TRBJ1-1, with D possibly being TRBD1 (5 bases). CDR3 size: 12 residues. From germline, CDR1 is MNHEY and CDR2 SVGAGI. Trimming pared 11 bases from V and 2 bases from J, leaving 12 bases between. DNA for the CDR3: TGTGCCGGGGGTGCACGCAACACTGAAGCTTTCTTT. This codes for CAGGARNTEAFF.